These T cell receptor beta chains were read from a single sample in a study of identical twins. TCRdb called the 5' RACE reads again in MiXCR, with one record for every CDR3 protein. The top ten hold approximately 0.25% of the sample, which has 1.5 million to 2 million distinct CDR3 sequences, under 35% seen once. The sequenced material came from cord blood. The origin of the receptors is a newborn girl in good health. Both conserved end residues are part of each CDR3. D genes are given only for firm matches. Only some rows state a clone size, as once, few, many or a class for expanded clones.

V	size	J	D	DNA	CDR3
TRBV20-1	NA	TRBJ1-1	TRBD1	TGCAGGGAAGGACAGGGTTACACTGAAGCTTTCTTT	CREGQGYTEAFF
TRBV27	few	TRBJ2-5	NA	TGTGCCAGCAGTTCCCTTTTAAGAGGGTGGGAGACCCAGTACTTC	CASSSLLRGWETQYF
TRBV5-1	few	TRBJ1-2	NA	TGCGCCAGCAGAACTCACCCGGGGAGCGGCTATGGCTACACCTTC	CASRTHPGSGYGYTF
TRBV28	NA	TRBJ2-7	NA	TGTGCCCGCAGTTTTCTCGGCGGGACATACAGCTCCTACGAGCAGTACTTC	CARSFLGGTYSSYEQYF
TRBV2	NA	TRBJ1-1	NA	TGTGCCAGCAGTGAAGCCCTGCTCACTGAAGCTTTCTTT	CASSEALLTEAFF
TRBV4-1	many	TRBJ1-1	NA	TGCGCCAGCAGCCAAGTGGGCACTGAAGCTTTCTTT	CASSQVGTEAFF
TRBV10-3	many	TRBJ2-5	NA	TGTGCCATCAGTGTATCAGGGGAAGAGACCCAGTACTTC	CAISVSGEETQYF
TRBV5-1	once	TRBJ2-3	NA	TGCGCCAGCAGCTGGGGGTACACAGATACGCAGTATTTT	CASSWGYTDTQYF
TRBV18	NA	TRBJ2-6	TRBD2	TGTGCCAGCTCCCCCTTTCTAGCGGGAGCAGGGGCCAACGTCCTGACTTTC	CASSPFLAGAGANVLTF
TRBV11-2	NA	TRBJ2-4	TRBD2	TGTGCCAGCAGCTTAGGGTGGCCTAGCGGGGTGGGCAAAAACATTCAGTACTTC	CASSLGWPSGVGKNIQYF
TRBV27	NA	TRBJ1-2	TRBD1	TGTGCCAGCAGTTTAAGGGACAGAAATGGCTGCACCTTT	CASSLRDRNGCTF
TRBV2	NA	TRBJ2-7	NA	TGTGCCAGCAGTGGCAGGGAAAACTACAATGAGCAGTACTTC	CASSGRENYNEQYF
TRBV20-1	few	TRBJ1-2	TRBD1	TGCAGTGCTAGGGGACAGGACCTTAACTATGGCTACACCTTC	CSARGQDLNYGYTF
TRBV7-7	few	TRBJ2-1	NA	TGTGCCAGCGTTTTCAAGGACTACCGCTACAATGAGCAGTTCTTC	CASVFKDYRYNEQFF
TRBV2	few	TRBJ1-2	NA	TGTGCCAGTGAACAAATGGATGACAGGCCCACCTATGGCTACACCTTC	CASEQMDDRPTYGYTF
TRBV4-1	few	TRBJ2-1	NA	TGCGCCAGCAGCCACCAAGGGGGCAATGAGCAGTTCTTC	CASSHQGGNEQFF
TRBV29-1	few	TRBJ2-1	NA	TGCAGCGTTGCTAGGGGGCTAGCGGGCAATGAGCAGTTCTTC	CSVARGLAGNEQFF
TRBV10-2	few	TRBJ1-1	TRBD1	TGCGCCAGCACCGGGACAGTATTGAACACTGAAGCTTTCTTT	CASTGTVLNTEAFF
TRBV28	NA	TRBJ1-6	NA	TGTGCCAGCAGGGTGGTTGTTGCGGTTGCTCCCCTCCACTTT	CASRVVVAVAPLHF
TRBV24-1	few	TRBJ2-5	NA	TGTGCCACCAGAAGGTGGGAGACCCAGTACTTC	CATRRWETQYF
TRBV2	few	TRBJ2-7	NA	TGTGCCAGCAGTGAGGCGTGGGGCCTCCAAGTCTCCTACGAGCAGTACTTC	CASSEAWGLQVSYEQYF
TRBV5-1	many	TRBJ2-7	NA	TGCGCCAGCAGCTTAGCCGGGACGTCGAGCCCCTACGAGCAGTACTTC	CASSLAGTSSPYEQYF
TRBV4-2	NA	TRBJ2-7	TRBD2	TGTGCCAGCAGCCAAGGGACTAGCGGGGGACTCTCCTACGAGCAGTACTTC	CASSQGTSGGLSYEQYF
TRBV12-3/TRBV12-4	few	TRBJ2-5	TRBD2	TGTGCCAGCAGTTTCGCTAGCGGGAGTACCGCCCAGTACTTC	CASSFASGSTAQYF
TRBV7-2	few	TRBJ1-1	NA	TGTGCCAGCAGCTTAGATAGGAAGACTGAAGCTTTCTTT	CASSLDRKTEAFF
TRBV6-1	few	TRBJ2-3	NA	TGTGCCAGCAGTGAACGAGGGGCAAACCTCTATACCAGCACAGATACGCAGTATTTT	CASSERGANLYTSTDTQYF
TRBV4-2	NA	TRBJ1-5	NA	TGTGCCAGCAGCCAAGGGGCCCAGGGTAGCAATCAGCCCCAGCATTTT	CASSQGAQGSNQPQHF